Each of the 6 T cell receptor beta chains below was sequenced from the same sample in a study of T-cell reconstitution after alpha-beta-depleted transplantation in children. A library of TCRbeta sequences, prepared with unique molecular identifiers, was generated. TCRdb re-derived calls from the PCR reads in MiXCR, one entry per CDR3 protein. Counted here are about a million distinct CDR3 sequences, roughly 31% occurring once; the ten biggest clones make up 28%. Here the sequenced sample was PBMCs, mostly from graft donor cells, taken 360 days after TCRalphabeta/CD19-depleted stem cell transplant. Receptors originate from a boy under three years old who had a stem cell transplant for SCID, so the T cells may come from the graft donor.

The chain has TRBV6-5 and TRBJ2-5; the D gene is possibly TRBD1 (6 bases). Germline loops: CDR1 MNHEY, CDR2 SVGAGI. The CDR3 extends over 14 amino acids. V was clipped by 8 bases and J by 5 bases, with 18 bases between them. The DNA for the CDR3 is TGTGCCAGCGTTCAGGGGACCCCTCGGGAGACCCAGTACTTC. This gives the protein CASVQGTPRETQYF.

The chain has TRBV7-8 and TRBJ2-3; 7 bases align to TRBD1. CDR1 is SGHVS and CDR2 is FQNEAQ in the germline V gene. V shed 5 bases and J 2 bases; nucleotides not matched to a gene: 10. The CDR3 totals 16 residues. CDR3 bases: TGTGCCAGCAGCCCTTTCTGGACAGGAATCACAGATACGCAGTATTTT. This gives the protein CASSPFWTGITDTQYF. The variable domain in full, completed from reference TRBV7-8 and TRBJ2-3, reads GAGVSQSPRYKVAKRGQDVALRCDPISGHVSLFWYQQALGQGPEFLTYFQNEAQLDKSGLPSDRFFAERPEGSVSTLKIQRTQQEDSAVYLCASSPFWTGITDTQYFGPGTRLTVL.

J is TRBJ2-7 and V is TRBV20-1, with a possible D match to TRBD1 (6 bases). Germline values: CDR1 DFQATT, CDR2 SNEGSKA (reference sequence). This CDR3 is built from 16 residues. With 0 bases removed from V and 7 bases from J, the gap between germline ends came to 22 bases. CDR3 loop: CSARDWAGASPWEQYF. The DNA for the CDR3 is TGCAGTGCTAGAGATTGGGCAGGGGCCTCTCCTTGGGAGCAGTACTTC.

This clonotype was detected a few times. The chain employs TRBV27 and TRBJ2-2, with a tentative D call TRBD2 (7 bases). Looked up from germline, CDR1 is MNHEY and CDR2 is SMNVEV (reference sequence). Trimming pared 4 bases from V and 4 bases from J, leaving 16 bases between. The CDR3 runs to 16 residues. CDR3 sequence: CASSSRPGGPTGELFF. The DNA of the CDR3 is TGTGCCAGCAGTTCCCGCCCCGGGGGGCCCACCGGGGAGCTGTTTTTT.

The rearrangement uses TRBV7-9 and TRBJ1-3; no reliable D call. V was trimmed by 10 bases and J by 2 bases, leaving 6 bases between them. The CDR3 contains 11 residues. CDR1 is SEHNR, CDR2 FQNEAQ, per germline (reference sequence). The CDR3 sequence: CAIGTGNTIYF. DNA for the CDR3: TGTGCCATCGGGACTGGAAACACCATATATTTT.

Here the CDR3 reads CASSGRQGGGRTGELFF. The CDR3 region has the DNA TGTGCCAGCAGCGGACGACAGGGAGGCGGCAGAACCGGGGAGCTGTTTTTT. The V gene is TRBV9, the J gene TRBJ2-2, with D perhaps matching TRBD1 (7 bases). Trimming removed 3 bases at V and 5 bases at J, with 20 bases between. From germline, CDR1 is SGDLS and CDR2 YYNGEE. The CDR3 is 17 residues long.